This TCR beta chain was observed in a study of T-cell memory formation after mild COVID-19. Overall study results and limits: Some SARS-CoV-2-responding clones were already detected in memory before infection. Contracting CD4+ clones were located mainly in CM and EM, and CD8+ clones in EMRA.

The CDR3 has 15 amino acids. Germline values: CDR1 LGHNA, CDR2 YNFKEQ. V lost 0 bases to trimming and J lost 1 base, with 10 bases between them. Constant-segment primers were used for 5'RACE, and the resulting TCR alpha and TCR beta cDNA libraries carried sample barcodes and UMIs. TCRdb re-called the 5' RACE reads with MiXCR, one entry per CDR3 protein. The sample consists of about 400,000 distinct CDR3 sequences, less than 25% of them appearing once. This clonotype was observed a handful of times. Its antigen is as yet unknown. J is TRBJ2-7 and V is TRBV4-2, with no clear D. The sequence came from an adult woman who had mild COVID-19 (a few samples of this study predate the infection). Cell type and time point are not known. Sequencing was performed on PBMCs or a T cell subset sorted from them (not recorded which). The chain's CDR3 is CASSQDFPGSYEQYF. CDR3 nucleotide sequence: TGTGCCAGCAGCCAAGACTTCCCCGGATCCTACGAGCAGTACTTC.